This TCR beta chain was captured by sequencing in a study of T cells after yellow fever vaccination. Study details: For low cell numbers, libraries were made with SMART-Seq v4 Ultra Low Input.

TCRdb ran MiXCR on the 5' RACE reads and lists one entry per CDR3 protein. The table records about 550,000 distinct CDR3 sequences, about a fifth of them present only once. Trimming cost V 5 bases and J 1 base, with 9 bases left between them. CDR3 length: 13 residues. In germline, CDR1 is MNHEY, CDR2 SMNVEV (reference sequence). As concerns this clonotype: Antigen: not known.

Findings and limits, study-wide: Researchers report a weaker secondary response that nonetheless peaked faster, day 5 versus 15. Once the booster was given, most primary-vaccination clones reappeared, at just under 98% for CD4 and over 85% for CD8.

The sequence was obtained from a man aged 25 to 40 who received the YFV17D yellow fever vaccine. V usage is TRBV27 and J usage is TRBJ2-7; D gene uncertain. Sample: PBMCs, taken 15 days after the yellow fever booster vaccination. Written as DNA, the CDR3 is TGTGCCAGCAGTACCCTCCCATCCTACGAGCAGTACTTC. It specifies CASSTLPSYEQYF.